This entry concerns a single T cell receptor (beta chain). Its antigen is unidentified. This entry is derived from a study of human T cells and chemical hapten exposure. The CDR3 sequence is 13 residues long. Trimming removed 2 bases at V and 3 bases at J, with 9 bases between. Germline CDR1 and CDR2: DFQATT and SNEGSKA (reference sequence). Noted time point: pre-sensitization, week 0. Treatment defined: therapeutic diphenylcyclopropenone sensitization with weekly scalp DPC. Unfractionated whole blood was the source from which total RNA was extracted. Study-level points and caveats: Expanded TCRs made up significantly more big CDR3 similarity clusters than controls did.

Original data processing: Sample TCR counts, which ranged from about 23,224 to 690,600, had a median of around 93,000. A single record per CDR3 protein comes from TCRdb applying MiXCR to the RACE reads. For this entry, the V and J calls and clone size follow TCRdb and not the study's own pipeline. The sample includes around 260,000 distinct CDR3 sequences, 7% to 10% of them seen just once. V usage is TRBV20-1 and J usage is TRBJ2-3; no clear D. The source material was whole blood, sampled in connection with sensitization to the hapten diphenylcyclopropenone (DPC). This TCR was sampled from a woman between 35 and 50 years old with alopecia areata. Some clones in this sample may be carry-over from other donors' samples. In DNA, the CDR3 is TGCAGTGCTAGATGGGAAACAACAGATACGCAGTATTTT. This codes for CSARWETTDTQYF.